The present T cell receptor beta chain was sequenced within a study of CD8 T cells in ankylosing spondylitis. The study, taken as a whole, reports: Ankylosing spondylitis blood appeared to be characterized by a TCR beta motif of roughly eight highly homologous variants. Reports of some motif variants in reactive arthritis synovial fluid and blood predate this one.

There are a few counts of this clonotype. The antigen is not known. Germline CDR1 DFQATT, CDR2 SNEGSKA (reference sequence). After removal of 4 bases from V and 2 bases from J, the junction contained 3 bases not matched to a gene. CDR3 length: 13 residues. Via MiXCR, TCRdb re-called the 5' RACE reads, giving one row per CDR3 protein. Among roughly 440,000 distinct CDR3 sequences listed, approximately 17% were seen once. The rearrangement joins TRBV20-1 to TRBJ2-7; TRBD1 matches 9 bases. Material: blood, either unsorted or a sorted T cell fraction (not recorded which). The origin of this receptor is a male donor with ankylosing spondylitis. This chain's CDR3 is CSATRDRAYEQYF. In DNA form, the CDR3 reads TGCAGTGCTACCCGGGACAGGGCCTACGAGCAGTACTTC.